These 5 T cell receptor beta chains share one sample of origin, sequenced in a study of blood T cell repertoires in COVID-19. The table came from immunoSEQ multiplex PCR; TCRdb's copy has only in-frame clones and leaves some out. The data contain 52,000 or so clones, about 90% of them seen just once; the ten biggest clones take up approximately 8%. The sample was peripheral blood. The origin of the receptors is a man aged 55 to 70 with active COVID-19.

The CDR3: CASSRQGGSQETQYF. The CDR3 bases are TGTGCCAGCAGTCGACAGGGGGGTTCTCAAGAGACCCAGTACTTC. This chain uses TRBV2 with TRBJ2-5, with 9 positions matching TRBD1. CDR3 length: 15 residues. CDR1 and CDR2 from the germline V gene are SNHLY and FYNNEI. Trimming took 5 bases from V and 2 from J; bases not matched to a gene: 6. Combining the CDR3 with reference TRBV2 and TRBJ2-5 gives the whole variable domain EPEVTQTPSHQVTQMGQEVILRCVPISNHLYFYWYRQILGQKVEFLVSFYNNEISEKSEIFDDQFSVERPDGSNFTLKIRSTKLEDSAMYFCASSRQGGSQETQYFGPGTRLLVL.

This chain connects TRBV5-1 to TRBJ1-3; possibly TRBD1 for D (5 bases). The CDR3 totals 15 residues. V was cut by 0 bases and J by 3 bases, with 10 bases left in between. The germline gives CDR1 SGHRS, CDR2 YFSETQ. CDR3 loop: CASSLGTRLGNTIYF. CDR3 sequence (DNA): TGCGCCAGCAGCTTGGGGACAAGGCTTGGAAACACCATATATTTT.

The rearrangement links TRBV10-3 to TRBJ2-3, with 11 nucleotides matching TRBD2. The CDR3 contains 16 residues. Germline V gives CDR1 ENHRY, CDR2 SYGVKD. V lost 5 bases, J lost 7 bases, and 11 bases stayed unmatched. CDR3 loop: CAISSPLSGREYTQYF. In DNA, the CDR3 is TGTGCCATCAGTAGCCCCCTTAGCGGGAGGGAATATACGCAGTATTTT.

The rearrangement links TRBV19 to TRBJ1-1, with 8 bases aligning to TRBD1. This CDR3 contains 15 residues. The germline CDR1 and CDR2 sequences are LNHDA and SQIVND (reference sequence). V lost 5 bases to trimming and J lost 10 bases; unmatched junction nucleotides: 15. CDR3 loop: CASSGVRRGLFGAFF. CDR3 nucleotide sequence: TGTGCCAGTAGTGGGGTTCGCAGGGGGCTTTTTGGAGCTTTCTTT.

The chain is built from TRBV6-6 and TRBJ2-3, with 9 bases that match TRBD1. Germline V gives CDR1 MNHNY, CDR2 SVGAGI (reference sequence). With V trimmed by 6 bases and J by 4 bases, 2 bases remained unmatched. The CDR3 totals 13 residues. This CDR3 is CASRRTGADTQYF. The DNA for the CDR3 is TGTGCCAGCAGACGGACAGGGGCAGATACGCAGTATTTT.